A selection of T cell receptor beta chains follows, all from one sample in a study of brain T cells in children with intractable seizures. Profiled with immunoSEQ multiplex PCR; TCRdb holds only in-frame clones, not every one. The sample lists around 340,000 clones, 93% occurring once. The sequencing here drew on peripheral blood, taken more than 4 months after surgery. The receptors originated from a boy under three years old with tuberous sclerosis and intractable seizures. Each CDR3 is given with its conserved first and last residue. The D gene is left open where the match is weak. Clone size is stated in some rows and not others, as once, few, many or a class when expanded.

d_gene	v_gene	abundance	j_gene	CDR3aa	CDR3nt
.	TRBV28	.	TRBJ2-7	CATEGQPYEQYF	TGTGCCACCGAGGGGCAGCCCTACGAGCAGTACTTC
TRBD1	TRBV24-1	few	TRBJ1-3	CATQGAGNTIYF	TGTGCCACCCAGGGGGCTGGAAACACCATATATTTT
.	TRBV27	many	TRBJ1-1	CASSLKRGGTEAFF	TGTGCCAGCAGTTTAAAAAGGGGAGGAACTGAAGCTTTCTTT
.	TRBV27	.	TRBJ2-1	CASYELETEQFF	TGTGCCAGCTACGAGCTGGAGACTGAGCAGTTCTTC
TRBD1	TRBV5-1	.	TRBJ1-4	CASSWTGLGEKLFF	TGCGCCAGCAGCTGGACAGGGCTAGGAGAAAAACTGTTTTTT
.	TRBV11-3	.	TRBJ2-4	CASSLRHLGGSKNIQYF	TGTGCCAGCAGCTTACGGCATTTAGGGGGGTCCAAAAACATTCAGTACTTC
TRBD2	TRBV7-9	.	TRBJ2-1	CASSSVGTSGKYNEQFF	TGTGCCAGCAGCTCGGTCGGGACTAGCGGGAAATACAATGAGCAGTTCTTC
.	TRBV29-1	few	TRBJ1-5	CSVSSGHSNQPQHF	TGCAGCGTTTCCTCGGGACATAGCAATCAGCCCCAGCATTTT
.	TRBV23-1	.	TRBJ1-5	CASSQRGRRPDQPQHF	TGCGCCAGCAGTCAAAGAGGGCGCCGGCCAGATCAGCCCCAGCATTTT
.	TRBV6-5	.	TRBJ2-1	CASLYNEQFF	TGTGCCAGCCTGTACAATGAGCAGTTCTTC
TRBD2	TRBV27	once	TRBJ2-3	CASSPRTSGTTDTQYF	TGTGCCAGCAGTCCCCGGACTAGCGGGACCACAGATACGCAGTATTTT
.	TRBV7-9	once	TRBJ1-4	CASSSRDTGITNEKLFF	TGTGCCAGCAGCTCACGGGATACGGGGATCACTAATGAAAAACTGTTTTTT
.	TRBV29-1	.	TRBJ1-1	CSVDRLNTEAFF	TGCAGCGTAGACAGGCTGAACACTGAAGCTTTCTTT
.	TRBV5-1	.	TRBJ2-7	CASSFWTDSYEQYF	TGCGCCAGCAGCTTTTGGACAGACTCATACGAGCAGTACTTC
TRBD1	TRBV27	.	TRBJ2-7	CASSLGQGAEQYF	TGTGCCAGCAGTTTGGGACAGGGGGCCGAGCAGTACTTC
.	TRBV30	.	TRBJ1-4	CAWRGINEKLFF	TGTGCCTGGAGAGGGATTAATGAAAAACTGTTTTTT
.	TRBV10-3	.	TRBJ1-2	CAISESTEGYTF	TGTGCCATCAGTGAGTCGACAGAAGGCTACACCTTC
TRBD2	TRBV5-1	.	TRBJ2-7	CASSGRARSYEQYF	TGCGCCAGCAGCGGGAGGGCCCGGAGCTACGAGCAGTACTTC
.	TRBV30	.	TRBJ1-2	CAAPGASRDNYGYTF	TGTGCCGCTCCGGGGGCGAGTCGGGATAACTATGGCTACACCTTC
TRBD2	TRBV15	.	TRBJ2-1	CATSRDLGTSGPSYNEQFF	TGTGCCACCAGCAGAGACCTCGGGACTAGCGGTCCCTCCTACAATGAGCAGTTCTTC
.	TRBV11-2	.	TRBJ1-2	CASSPRGDGGGDYGYTF	TGTGCCAGCAGCCCTAGGGGCGACGGGGGAGGAGACTATGGCTACACCTTC
.	TRBV9	.	TRBJ2-5	CASSVGGLEETQYF	TGTGCCAGCAGCGTAGGCGGTTTGGAGGAGACCCAGTACTTC
TRBD2	TRBV30	.	TRBJ2-3	CAWTIRKSGGENTQYF	TGTGCCTGGACCATACGTAAGTCGGGAGGAGAAAATACGCAGTATTTT
.	TRBV5-5	once	TRBJ1-3	CASSLAEGWNTIYF	TGTGCCAGCAGCTTGGCGGAGGGGTGGAACACCATATATTTT
TRBD1	TRBV30	.	TRBJ2-7	CAWRDRGDEQYF	TGTGCCTGGAGGGACAGGGGGGACGAGCAGTACTTC